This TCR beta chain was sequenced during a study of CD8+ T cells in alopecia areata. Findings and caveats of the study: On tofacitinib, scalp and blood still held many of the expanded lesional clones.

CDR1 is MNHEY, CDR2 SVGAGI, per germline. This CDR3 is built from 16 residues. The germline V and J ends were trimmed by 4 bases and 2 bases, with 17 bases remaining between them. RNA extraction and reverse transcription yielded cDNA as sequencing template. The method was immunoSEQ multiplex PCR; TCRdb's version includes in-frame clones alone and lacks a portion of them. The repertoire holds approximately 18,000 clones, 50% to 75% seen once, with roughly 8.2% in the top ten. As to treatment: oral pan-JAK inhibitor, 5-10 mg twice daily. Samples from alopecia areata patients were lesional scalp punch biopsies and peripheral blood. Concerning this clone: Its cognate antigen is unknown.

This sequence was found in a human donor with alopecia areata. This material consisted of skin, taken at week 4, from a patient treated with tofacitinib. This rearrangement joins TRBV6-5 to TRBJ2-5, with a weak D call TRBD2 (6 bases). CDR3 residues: CASSSGRGNSQETQYF. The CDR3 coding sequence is TGTGCCAGCAGTTCGGGGCGGGGTAATTCGCAAGAGACCCAGTACTTC.